This T cell receptor beta chain was sequenced in a study of CD8+ T cells in alopecia areata. Across the study: Each day, treated patients took oral tofacitinib twice, at 5 to 10 mg per dose. Whole-study findings and limits: Clarity of TCR sharing across patients fell short of that in mice, possibly HLA-related. Sequence data from scalp samples additionally include resident alphabeta T cells of normal skin.

The V gene end was trimmed by 6 bases and the J gene end by 1 base; junction bases not matched to a gene: 8. This CDR3 has 15 amino acids. Germline assignment: CDR1 SGHKS and CDR2 YYEKEE (reference sequence). Extracted RNA was reverse transcribed into cDNA, the sequencing template. The method was immunoSEQ multiplex PCR; TCRdb's version includes in-frame clones alone and lacks a portion of them. This table holds around 130,000 clones, 58% found once. To note about this clone: Its antigen remains unidentified.

This clonotype originated in a human donor with alopecia areata. The genes are TRBV5-5 and TRBJ1-1; 8 bases agree with TRBD1. The material was CD4+ T cells sorted from blood, obtained at week 0. The CDR3 DNA sequence: TGTGCCAGCACCCGGACCGGGACAGGGAACACTGAAGCTTTCTTT. As protein: CASTRTGTGNTEAFF. The whole variable domain, remainder taken from reference TRBV5-5 and TRBJ1-1, is DAGVTQSPTHLIKTRGQQVTLRCSPISGHKSVSWYQQVLGQGPQFIFQYYEKEERGRGNFPDRFSARQFPNYSSELNVNALLLGDSALYLCASTRTGTGNTEAFFGQGTRLTVV.